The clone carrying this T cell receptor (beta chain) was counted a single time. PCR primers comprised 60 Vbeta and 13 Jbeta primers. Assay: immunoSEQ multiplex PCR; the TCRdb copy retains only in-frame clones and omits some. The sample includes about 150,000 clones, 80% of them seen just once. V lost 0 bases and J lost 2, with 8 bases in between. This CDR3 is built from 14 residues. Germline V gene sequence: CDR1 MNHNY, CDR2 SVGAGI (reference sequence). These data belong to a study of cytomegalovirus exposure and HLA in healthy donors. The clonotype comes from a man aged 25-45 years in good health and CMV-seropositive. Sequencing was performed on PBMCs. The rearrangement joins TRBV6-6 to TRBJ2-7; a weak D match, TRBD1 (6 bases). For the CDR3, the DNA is TGTGCCAGCAGTTACTCGCAGGGGACCTACGAGCAGTACTTC. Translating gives CASSYSQGTYEQYF.